This TCR beta chain was recovered during a study of Graves' ophthalmopathy and Graves' hyperthyroidism. Overall study results and limits: In separating ophthalmopathy from stable hyperthyroidism, a 13-signature model achieved roughly 90% sensitivity and 70% to 83% specificity. In blood appeared most of the expanded thyroid clonotypes whose frequency exceeded 0.001.

CDR3 length equals 15 residues. V shed 4 bases, J shed 6 bases, and the junction held 9 bases outside the gene matches. CDR1 and CDR2 from the germline V gene are SNHLY and FYNNEI. For repertoire sequencing, the TCR beta CDR3 regions were amplified from RNA transcripts. RT-PCR with HTBI primers came first, then second-round multiplex PCR. MiXCR, applied by TCRdb to the multiplex PCR reads, yields one record per CDR3 protein. The profile shows hundreds of thousands of distinct CDR3 sequences, 20% to 25% of them singletons. There are many counts of this clonotype. The antigen is not known. The term stable hyperthyroidism indicated an absence of ophthalmopathy within 18 months of follow-up. Newly diagnosed hyperthyroidism donors, aged 18 to 65, duration under 2 months.

The receptor was derived from a young woman with stable Graves' hyperthyroidism. The sequenced sample consisted of peripheral blood. The genes are TRBV2 and TRBJ1-1; TRBD1 matches 9 bases. The CDR3 loop reads CASSGNRGPHSEAFF. The CDR3 DNA sequence: TGTGCCAGCAGTGGTAACAGGGGGCCCCACTCTGAAGCTTTCTTT. Variable domain in full (rest from reference TRBV2 and TRBJ1-1): EPEVTQTPSHQVTQMGQEVILRCVPISNHLYFYWYRQILGQKVEFLVSFYNNEISEKSEIFDDQFSVERPDGSNFTLKIRSTKLEDSAMYFCASSGNRGPHSEAFFGQGTRLTVV.